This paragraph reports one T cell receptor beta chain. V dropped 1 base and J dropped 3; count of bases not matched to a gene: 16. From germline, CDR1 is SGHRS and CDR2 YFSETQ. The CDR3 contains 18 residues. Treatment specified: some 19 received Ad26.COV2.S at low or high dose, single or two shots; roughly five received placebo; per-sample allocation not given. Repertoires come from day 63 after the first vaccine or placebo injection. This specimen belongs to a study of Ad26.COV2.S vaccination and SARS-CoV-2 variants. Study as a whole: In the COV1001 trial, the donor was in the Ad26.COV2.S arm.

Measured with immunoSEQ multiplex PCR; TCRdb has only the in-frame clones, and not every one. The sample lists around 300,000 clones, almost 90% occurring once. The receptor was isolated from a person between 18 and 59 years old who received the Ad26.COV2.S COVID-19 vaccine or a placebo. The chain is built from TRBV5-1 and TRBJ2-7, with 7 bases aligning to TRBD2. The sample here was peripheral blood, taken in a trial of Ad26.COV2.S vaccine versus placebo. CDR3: CASSLPAGLQVSRYEQYF. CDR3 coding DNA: TGCGCCAGCAGCTTGCCAGCGGGACTACAGGTGTCACGCTACGAGCAGTACTTC. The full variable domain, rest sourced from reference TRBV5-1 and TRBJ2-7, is KAGVTQTPRYLIKTRGQQVTLSCSPISGHRSVSWYQQTPGQGLQFLFEYFSETQRNKGNFPGRFSGRQFSNSRSEMNVSTLELGDSALYLCASSLPAGLQVSRYEQYFGPGTRLTVT.